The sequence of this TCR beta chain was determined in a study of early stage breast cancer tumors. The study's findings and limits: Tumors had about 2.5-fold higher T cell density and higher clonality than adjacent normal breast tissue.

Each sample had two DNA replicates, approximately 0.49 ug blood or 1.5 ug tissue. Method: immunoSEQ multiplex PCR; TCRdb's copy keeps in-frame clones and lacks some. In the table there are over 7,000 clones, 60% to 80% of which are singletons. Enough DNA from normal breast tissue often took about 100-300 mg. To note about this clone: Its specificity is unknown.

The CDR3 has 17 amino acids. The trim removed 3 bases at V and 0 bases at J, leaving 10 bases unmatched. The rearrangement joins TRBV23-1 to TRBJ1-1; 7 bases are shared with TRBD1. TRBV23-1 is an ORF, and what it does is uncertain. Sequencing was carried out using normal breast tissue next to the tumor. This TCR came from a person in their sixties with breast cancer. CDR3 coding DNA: TGCGCCAGCAGTCAGTCCAGACAGGGAAGGATGAACACTGAAGCTTTCTTT. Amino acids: CASSQSRQGRMNTEAFF.